This entry describes one TCR beta chain. Its specific antigen is unknown. The junction and the germline gene differ at one end; a read error may be behind it. The entry originates in a study of type 1 regulatory T cells (dated by TCRdb to the early 2020s). For the wider study: The study characterized an in vitro protocol that generated a Tr1-enriched, alloantigen-specific CD4 T cell product named T-allo10. T-allo10 was being tested clinically in patients with hematological malignancies who were undergoing allogeneic hematopoietic stem cell transplantation.

TCRdb lists the instrument as Illumina MiSeq. In-frame beta chains were kept once TCRdb had trimmed the public reads at Q25 with fastp and called clones with MiXCR. Every CDR3 protein is listed once, alongside the most common genes and DNA of its rows. This sample gives 70,000 or so distinct CDR3 sequences in total; 20% to 25% of them show up just once. In total, the top ten clones hold less than 10% of the sample. Including cysteine and phenylalanine, the CDR3 has 17 amino acids. CDR3 DNA is the only sequence kept; it has 51 bases, read in frame from the first base. The germline V gene (reference sequence) supplies CDR1 SSHAT and CDR2 FNYEAQ. The research as a whole found: A more restricted TCR repertoire was observed in Tr1 cells than in non-Tr1 cells, and this restriction was interpreted in the study as alloantigen-induced clonal expansion.

This TCR came from a human donor in good health. The V gene is TRBV7-7 and the J gene is TRBJ2-1, and TRBD2 aligns with 14 junction nucleotides. Sequences were obtained from cultured type 1 regulatory T (Tr1) cells, either the whole culture or a sorted fraction (not recorded which). According to the study, the label for this sample's cell subset or site signals: type 1 regulatory T cells sorted from the T-allo10 product. CDR3 loop: CASSVARGLAGEYEQFF. In nucleotides, the sequence is TGTGCTAGCAGCGTAGCCCGGGGACTAGCGGGAGAGTATGAGCAGTTCTTC.